This T cell receptor (beta chain) was sequenced for a study of persistence of HIV-infected CD4 T cells. On the study more broadly: Median time on suppressive ART was seven to eight years. Study outcomes and limitations: Within sorted populations, more oligoclonal TCRs accompanied more oligoclonal proviruses.

Sequencing used immunoSEQ version 4 in survey mode. Using immunoSEQ multiplex PCR, the repertoire was profiled, and TCRdb retains in-frame clones only, with some absent. The sample holds 25,000 to 35,000 clones, 65% to 90% seen once. Trimming shortened V by 4 bases and J by 0 bases, and 15 bases separated the two germline ends. The CDR3 has 17 amino acids. From germline, CDR1 is LGHDT and CDR2 YNNKEL (reference sequence). The stimulus was lysate of CMV-infected fibroblasts, around 11 ug/mL. CD40L/CD69 double-negative CD45RO-high memory CD4+ T cells were collected. Adults with HIV-1 started suppressive ART while chronically infected. As regards this clone: Its antigen is undetermined.

The chain combines TRBV3-1 (or the pseudogene TRBV3-2) with TRBJ2-2; perhaps TRBD1 as D (5 bases). The sequence derives from an adult man with HIV who was CMV-seropositive. The source was CD4+ T cells sorted from PBMCs after approximately 20-hour stimulation, collected from a patient who received antiretroviral therapy. DNA for the CDR3: TGTGCCAGCAGCCCCTACACAGGCGTGGCGAACACCGGGGAGCTGTTTTTT. It encodes CASSPYTGVANTGELFF.